Listed here is a single T cell receptor beta chain. This specimen belongs to a study of blood T cell repertoires in COVID-19. For the study at large: Both acute and convalescent COVID-19 samples were obtained from the United States, Italy and Spain.

Profiling relied on immunoSEQ multiplex PCR, and the TCRdb table lists in-frame clones only, not all of them. The sample includes hundreds of thousands of clones, 81% of them seen just once. The CDR3 is 14 residues long. With 0 bases removed from V and 8 bases from J, the gap between germline ends came to 13 bases. From germline, CDR1 is MNHEY and CDR2 SMNVEV (reference sequence). This receptor was taken from a woman older than 75 with COVID-19, enrolled during active disease. The gene calls are TRBV27 and TRBJ1-1, with D hard to call. The specimen sequenced was peripheral blood. The CDR3 loop is CASSLSSYTAEAFF. The DNA for the CDR3 is TGTGCCAGCAGTTTATCTTCGTATACAGCAGAAGCTTTCTTT.